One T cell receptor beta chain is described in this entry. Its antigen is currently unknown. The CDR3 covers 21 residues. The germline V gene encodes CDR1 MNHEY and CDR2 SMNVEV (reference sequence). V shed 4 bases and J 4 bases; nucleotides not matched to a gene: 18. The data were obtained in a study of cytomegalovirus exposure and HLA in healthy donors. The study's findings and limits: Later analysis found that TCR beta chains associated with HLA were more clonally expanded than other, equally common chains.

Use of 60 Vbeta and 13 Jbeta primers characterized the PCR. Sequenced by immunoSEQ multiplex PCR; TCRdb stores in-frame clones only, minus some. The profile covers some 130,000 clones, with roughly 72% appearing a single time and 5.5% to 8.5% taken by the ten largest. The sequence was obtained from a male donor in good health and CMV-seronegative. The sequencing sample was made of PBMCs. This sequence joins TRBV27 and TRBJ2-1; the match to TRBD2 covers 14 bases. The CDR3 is CASSSYKGGTSGSTRYNEQFF. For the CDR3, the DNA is TGTGCCAGCAGTTCGTACAAAGGCGGGACTAGCGGGAGTACGAGATACAATGAGCAGTTCTTC.